These 2 T cell receptor beta chains originate from one sample sequenced in a study of CD8+ T cells in alopecia areata. Regarding treatment: oral pan-JAK inhibitor, 5-10 mg twice daily. Sequencing relied on a cDNA template that was reverse transcribed from extracted RNA. Assay: immunoSEQ multiplex PCR; the TCRdb copy retains only in-frame clones and omits some. The sample includes more than 110,000 clones, 65% to 90% seen only once; the top ten take 20% to 25%. This sample comprised CD8+ T cells sorted from blood, obtained at week 4, from a patient treated with tofacitinib. The receptors here all came from a human donor with alopecia areata.

The genes are TRBV6-5 and TRBJ1-5; weak D call: TRBD1 (6 bases). The germline V gene has CDR1 MNHEY and CDR2 SVGAGI. The CDR3 has 14 residues. Between the trimmed V and J ends, which lost 5 bases and 5 bases, there was a span of 13 bases. The CDR3 DNA sequence: TGTGCCAGCAGTCAAAAACAGGGATATCAGCCCCAGCATTTT. This gives the protein CASSQKQGYQPQHF.

The genes are TRBV13 and TRBJ2-5, with TRBD1 as a possible D gene (5 bases). This CDR3 spans 14 amino acids. Trimming left V 5 bases short and J 5 bases short, with 15 bases between. The germline CDR1 and CDR2 sequences are PRHDT and FYEKMQ (reference sequence). The CDR3 DNA sequence: TGTGCCAGCAGCCCTACTGCAGGGTTCGAGACCCAGTACTTC. This gives the protein CASSPTAGFETQYF.